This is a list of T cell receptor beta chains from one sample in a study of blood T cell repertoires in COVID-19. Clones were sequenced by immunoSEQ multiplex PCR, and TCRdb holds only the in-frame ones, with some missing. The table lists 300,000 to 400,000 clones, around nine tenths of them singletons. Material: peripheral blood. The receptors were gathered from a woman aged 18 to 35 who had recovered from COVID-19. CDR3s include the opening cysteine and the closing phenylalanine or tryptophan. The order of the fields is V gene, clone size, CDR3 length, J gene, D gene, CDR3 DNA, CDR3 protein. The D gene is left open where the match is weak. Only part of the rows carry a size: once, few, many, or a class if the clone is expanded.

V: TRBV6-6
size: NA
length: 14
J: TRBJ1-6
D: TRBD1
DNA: TGTGCCAGCAGTGGGACAGGGGAAAATTCACCCCTCCACTTT
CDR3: CASSGTGENSPLHF

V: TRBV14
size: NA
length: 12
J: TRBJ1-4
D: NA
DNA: TGTGCCAGCAGCCAATCGGATGAAAAACTGTTTTTT
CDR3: CASSQSDEKLFF

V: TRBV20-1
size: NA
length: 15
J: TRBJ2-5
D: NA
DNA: TGCAGTGCTAGTTTCAGAAGCAGGACTAAGGAGACCCAGTACTTC
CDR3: CSASFRSRTKETQYF

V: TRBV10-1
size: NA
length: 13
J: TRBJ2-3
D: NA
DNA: TGCGCCAGCACCTCAGGGCCCGGGGATACGCAGTATTTT
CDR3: CASTSGPGDTQYF

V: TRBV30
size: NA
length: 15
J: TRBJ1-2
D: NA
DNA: TGTGCCTGGATAAAAACAGGGCTCGTTGTCTATGGCTACACCTTC
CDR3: CAWIKTGLVVYGYTF

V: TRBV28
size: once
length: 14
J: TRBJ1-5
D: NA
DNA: TGTGCCAGCAGCCAGGGTGGTAGCAATCAGCCCCAGCATTTT
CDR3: CASSQGGSNQPQHF

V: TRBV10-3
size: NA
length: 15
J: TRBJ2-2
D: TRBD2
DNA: TGTGCCATCAGTAATAGCGGGAGTCGTTCCGGGGAGCTGTTTTTT
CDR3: CAISNSGSRSGELFF

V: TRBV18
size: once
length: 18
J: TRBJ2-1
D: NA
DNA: TGTGCCAGCTCACCACGAGCCTGGCGGGGTGGACCTTTCAATGAGCAGTTCTTC
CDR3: CASSPRAWRGGPFNEQFF

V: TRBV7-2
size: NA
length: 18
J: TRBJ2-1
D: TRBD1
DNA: TGTGCCAGCAGCGCCGGGACAGGGGGCCGGGGGGATAACAATGAGCAGTTCTTC
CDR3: CASSAGTGGRGDNNEQFF

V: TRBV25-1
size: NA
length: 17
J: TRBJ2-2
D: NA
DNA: TGTGCCAGCAGTGAAGATCAGGGCGCGGCCAACATCCGGGAGCTGTTTTTT
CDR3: CASSEDQGAANIRELFF

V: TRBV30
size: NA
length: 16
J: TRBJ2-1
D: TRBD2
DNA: TGTGCCTGGAGTGTGGGAGCGGGAGGTAGGGCCAATGAGCAGTTCTTC
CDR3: CAWSVGAGGRANEQFF

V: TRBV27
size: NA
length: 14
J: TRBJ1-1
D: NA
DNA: TGTGCCAGCACTCACTCCCCCCGGAACACTGAAGCTTTCTTT
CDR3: CASTHSPRNTEAFF

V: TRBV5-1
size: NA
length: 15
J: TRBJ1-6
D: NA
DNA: TGCGCCAGCAGCTTGGGAGGGAGGGAAAATTCACCCCTCCACTTT
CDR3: CASSLGGRENSPLHF

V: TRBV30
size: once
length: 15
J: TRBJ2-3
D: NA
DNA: TGTGCCTGGAGTGGAGGAACGCAAAGCACAGATACGCAGTATTTT
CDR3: CAWSGGTQSTDTQYF

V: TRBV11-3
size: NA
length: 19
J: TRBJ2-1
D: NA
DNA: TGTGCCAGCAGCTCTCCAACTCTCCCCGGGACATACTCCTACAATGAGCAGTTCTTC
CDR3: CASSSPTLPGTYSYNEQFF

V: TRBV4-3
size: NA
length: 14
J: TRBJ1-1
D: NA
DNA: TGCGCCAGCAGCCGGGCACAGGGGAACACTGAAGCTTTCTTT
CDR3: CASSRAQGNTEAFF

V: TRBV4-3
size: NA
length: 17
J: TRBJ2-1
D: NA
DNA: TGCGCCAGCAGCCAGTCGGTGGGCGGAGGCTCCTACAATGAGCAGTTCTTC
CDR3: CASSQSVGGGSYNEQFF

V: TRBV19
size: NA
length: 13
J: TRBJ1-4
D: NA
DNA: TGTGCCAGTAGTATAATGACAGATGAAAAACTGTTTTTT
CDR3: CASSIMTDEKLFF

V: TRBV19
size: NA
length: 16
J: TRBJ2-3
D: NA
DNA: TGTGCCAGTACCCCGGAATGGGGGCTGCTCACAGATACGCAGTATTTT
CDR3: CASTPEWGLLTDTQYF

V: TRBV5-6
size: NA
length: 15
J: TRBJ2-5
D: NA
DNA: TGTGCCAGCAGCTTTTTACGGGAGTGGGAAGAGACCCAGTACTTC
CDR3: CASSFLREWEETQYF

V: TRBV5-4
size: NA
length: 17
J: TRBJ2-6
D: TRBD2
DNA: TGTGCCAGCAGCTTGTCGCTAGCGGGAGATGGGGCCAACGTCCTGACTTTC
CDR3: CASSLSLAGDGANVLTF

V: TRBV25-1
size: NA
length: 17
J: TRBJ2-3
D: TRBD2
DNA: TGTGCCAGCAGTGAATTACTGTCTAGCGGGAGCCCAGATACGCAGTATTTT
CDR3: CASSELLSSGSPDTQYF

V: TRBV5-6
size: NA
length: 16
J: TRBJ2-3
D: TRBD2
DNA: TGTGCCAGCAGCTTGCTACTAGCGGGAGGCCGGGATACGCAGTATTTT
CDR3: CASSLLLAGGRDTQYF

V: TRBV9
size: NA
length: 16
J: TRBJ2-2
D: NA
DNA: TGTGCCAGCAGCGTAAATCCTTCCGGCGGGGCCGGGGAGCTGTTTTTT
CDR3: CASSVNPSGGAGELFF

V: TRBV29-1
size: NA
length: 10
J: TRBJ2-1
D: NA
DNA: TGCAGCGGAGCCCGCAGGGAGCAGTTCTTC
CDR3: CSGARREQFF

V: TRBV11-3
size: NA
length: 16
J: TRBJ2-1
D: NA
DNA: TGTGCCAGCAGCCTTAGGGGCTCCACGAGAATCAATGAGCAGTTCTTC
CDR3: CASSLRGSTRINEQFF

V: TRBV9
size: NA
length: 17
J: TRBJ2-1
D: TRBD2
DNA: TGTGCCAGCAGCGTAGGCGTGGGCGGGAGTAGCGACAATGAGCAGTTCTTC
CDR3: CASSVGVGGSSDNEQFF

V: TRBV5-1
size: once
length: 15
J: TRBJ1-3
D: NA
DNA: TGCGCCAGCAGCGCCCCCCGGGAGCGGGGAAACACCATATATTTT
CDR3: CASSAPRERGNTIYF

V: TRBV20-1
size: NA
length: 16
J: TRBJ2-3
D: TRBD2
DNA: TGCAGTGCTAGTTTCCTAGCGGGAGGACCGCCCGATACGCAGTATTTT
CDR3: CSASFLAGGPPDTQYF

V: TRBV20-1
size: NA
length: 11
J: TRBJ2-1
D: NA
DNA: TGCAGTGCTTTTCATTACAATGAGCAGTTCTTC
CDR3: CSAFHYNEQFF

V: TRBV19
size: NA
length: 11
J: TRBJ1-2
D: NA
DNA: TGTGCCAGTACCACCGCGCGGGCCTACACCTTC
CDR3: CASTTARAYTF

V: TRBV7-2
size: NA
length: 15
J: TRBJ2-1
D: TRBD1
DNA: TGTGCCAGCAGCCGGGGACAGGGGGCTTACAATGAGCAGTTCTTC
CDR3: CASSRGQGAYNEQFF

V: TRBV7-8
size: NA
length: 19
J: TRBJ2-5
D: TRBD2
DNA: TGTGCCAGCAGCTTAGCGGGGCTAGCGGGAGAATTATGGCAAGAGACCCAGTACTTC
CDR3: CASSLAGLAGELWQETQYF

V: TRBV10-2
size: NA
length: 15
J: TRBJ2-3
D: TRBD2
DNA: TGCGCCAGCAGTGCTAGCGGGGCTAGCACAGATACGCAGTATTTT
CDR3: CASSASGASTDTQYF

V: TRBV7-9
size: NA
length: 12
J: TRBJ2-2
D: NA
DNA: TGTGCCAGCAGCCTCCTTCTCGGGGAGCTGTTTTTT
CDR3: CASSLLLGELFF

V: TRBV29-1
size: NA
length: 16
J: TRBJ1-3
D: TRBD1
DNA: TGCAGCGTTGAGCCGGGACAGGGGGCTATTCGAAACACCATATATTTT
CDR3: CSVEPGQGAIRNTIYF

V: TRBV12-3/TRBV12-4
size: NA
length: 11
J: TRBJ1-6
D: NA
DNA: TGTGCCAGCAGCCAAAGAGGACCCCTCCACTTT
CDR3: CASSQRGPLHF

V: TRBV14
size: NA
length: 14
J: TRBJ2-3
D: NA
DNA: TGTGCCAGCAGCCAAGGGGGGCCTACAGATACGCAGTATTTT
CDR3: CASSQGGPTDTQYF

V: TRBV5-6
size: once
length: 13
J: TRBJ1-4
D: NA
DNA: TGTGCCAGCAGTGGGCAGGGCTGGGAAAAACTGTTTTTT
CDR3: CASSGQGWEKLFF

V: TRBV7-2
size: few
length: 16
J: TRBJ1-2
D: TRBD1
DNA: TGTGCCAGCAGCTTAGCACCTACTCGACAGGGCTATGGCTACACCTTC
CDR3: CASSLAPTRQGYGYTF

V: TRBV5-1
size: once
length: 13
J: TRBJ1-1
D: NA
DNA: TGCGCCAGCAGCAGCGGGACCCACACTGAAGCTTTCTTT
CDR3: CASSSGTHTEAFF

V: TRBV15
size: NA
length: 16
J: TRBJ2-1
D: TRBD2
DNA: TGTGCCACCAGCACCAGCGAAGCGGGAGATATGGATGAGCAGTTCTTC
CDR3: CATSTSEAGDMDEQFF

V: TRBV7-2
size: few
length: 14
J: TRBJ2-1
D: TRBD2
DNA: TGTGCCAGCAGCTTAGCGGGACTAGCCAATGAGCAGTTCTTC
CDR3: CASSLAGLANEQFF

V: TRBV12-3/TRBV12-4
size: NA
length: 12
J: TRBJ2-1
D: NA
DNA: TGTGCCAGCAGTTATAGCGGCCTTGAGCAGTTCTTC
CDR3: CASSYSGLEQFF

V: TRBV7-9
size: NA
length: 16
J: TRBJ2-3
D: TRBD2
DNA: TGTGCCAGCAGCTTAGTAACTAGCGGGAGAACAGATACGCAGTATTTT
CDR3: CASSLVTSGRTDTQYF

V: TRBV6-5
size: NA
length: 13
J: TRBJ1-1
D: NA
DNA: TGTGCCAGCAGTTCGGACTTGAACACTGAAGCTTTCTTT
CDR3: CASSSDLNTEAFF

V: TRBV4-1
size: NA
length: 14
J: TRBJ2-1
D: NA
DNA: TGCGCCAGCAGCCGAGAGGCGGGCGACAATGAGCAGTTCTTC
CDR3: CASSREAGDNEQFF

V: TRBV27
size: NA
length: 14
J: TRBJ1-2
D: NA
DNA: TGTGCCAGCAGTTTATTGGCGGGGCTCGGTGGCTACACCTTC
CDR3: CASSLLAGLGGYTF

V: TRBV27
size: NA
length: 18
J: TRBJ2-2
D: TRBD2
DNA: TGTGCCAGCAGTTTAGCCCGTCGGCTAGCGGAGGGCACCGGGGAGCTGTTTTTT
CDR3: CASSLARRLAEGTGELFF

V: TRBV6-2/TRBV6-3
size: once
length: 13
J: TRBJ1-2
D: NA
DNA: TGTGCCAGCTGCCCGGACGGGAGCTATGGCTACACCTTC
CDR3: CASCPDGSYGYTF

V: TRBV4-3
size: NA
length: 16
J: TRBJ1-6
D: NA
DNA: TGCGCCAGCAGCCACTCCGCCAGGGGCTATAATTCACCCCTCCACTTT
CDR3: CASSHSARGYNSPLHF

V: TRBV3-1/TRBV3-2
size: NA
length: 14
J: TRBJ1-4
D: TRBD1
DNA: TGTGCCAGCAGCATAGGACAGGGCTATGAAAAACTGTTTTTT
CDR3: CASSIGQGYEKLFF

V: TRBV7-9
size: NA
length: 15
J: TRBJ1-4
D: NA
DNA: TGTGCCAGCAGTATAGAGACAGGTTCTAATGAAAAACTGTTTTTT
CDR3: CASSIETGSNEKLFF